This entry concerns a single T cell receptor (beta chain). Its antigen is unidentified. The sample originates from a study of shared clonotypes between healthy human individuals. General study points: The study's rarefaction showed incomplete sorted-subset sequencing despite large depth.

TCRdb's table, derived via immunoSEQ multiplex PCR, lists solely in-frame clones and lacks some. The data contain 650,000 to 800,000 clones, 92% of them singletons. Terminally differentiated effector memory CD45RA+ cells were left out of the naive CD8 fraction, which was CD45RO-negative and positively selected for CCR7. The germline V and J ends were trimmed by 3 bases and 5 bases, with 12 bases remaining between them. The CDR3 extends over 14 amino acids. Germline CDR1 reads KGHSH; CDR2 reads LQKENI. Material for sequencing was naive CD8+ T cells sorted from blood. The rearrangement uses TRBV18 and TRBJ2-3, with D unclear. The TCR comes from a man aged 25 to 40 in good health. For the CDR3, the DNA is TGTGCCAGCTCACCGGATCCCACAGTAGATACGCAGTATTTT. Translated, it gives CASSPDPTVDTQYF. Looking up the rest from reference TRBV18 and TRBJ2-3 gives the full variable domain: NAGVMQNPRHLVRRRGQEARLRCSPMKGHSHVYWYRQLPEEGLKFMVYLQKENIIDESGMPKERFSAEFPKEGPSILRIQQVVRGDSAAYFCASSPDPTVDTQYFGPGTRLTVL.